This T cell receptor (beta chain) stems from a study of cytomegalovirus exposure and HLA in healthy donors. 13 Jbeta primers and 60 Vbeta primers were used for the PCR. Here immunoSEQ multiplex PCR was the method, and the copy in TCRdb shows in-frame clones only, minus some. The sample lists 150,000 to 200,000 clones; 60% to 80% were seen once. The J segment lost 3 bases and the V segment lost 5 bases, leaving 3 bases of the junction unmatched. The CDR3 totals 14 residues. Germline V gene lookup returns CDR1 WSHSY and CDR2 SAAADI. The chain links TRBV10-2 to TRBJ2-7; 11 nucleotides agree with TRBD2. This clonotype was sampled from a woman aged 45-65 years in good health and CMV-seropositive. The sequenced sample was PBMCs. This CDR3 reads CASSPLAGGYEQYF. The CDR3 region has the DNA TGCGCCAGCAGTCCTCTAGCGGGAGGCTACGAGCAGTACTTC.